This T cell receptor (beta chain) appears in the sequencing data of a study of T cell responses to AZD1222 COVID-19 vaccine. The method was immunoSEQ multiplex PCR; TCRdb's version includes in-frame clones alone and lacks a portion of them. The repertoire holds about 150,000 clones, with over 75% as singletons. V lost 0 bases, J lost 1 base, and 10 bases lay in between. The CDR3 runs to 16 residues. Germline values: CDR1 LGHDT, CDR2 YNNKEL (reference sequence). The chain is built from TRBV3-1 (or the pseudogene TRBV3-2) and TRBJ1-5; possibly TRBD1 for D (5 bases). Material: peripheral blood, obtained on day 0 of AZD1222 vaccination. This TCR was recovered from an adult in good health. CDR3 sequence (DNA): TGTGCCAGCAGCCAAGAAAATGGGGGGAGCAATCAGCCCCAGCATTTT. It translates to CASSQENGGSNQPQHF.